This T cell receptor (beta chain) was sequenced during a study of regulatory T cells in long-lasting Graves disease. Time point here: newly diagnosed GD, antithyroid drugs for less than 3 months. From RNA extracted from PBMCs, the TCR library was made. Many counts were recorded for this clonotype. Libraries of TCR beta came from iRepertoire HTBI primers plus Arm-PCR of CDR3 regions. TCRdb passed the multiplex PCR reads through MiXCR, listing each CDR3 protein once. Counted here are roughly 400,000 distinct CDR3 sequences, 16% occurring once; the ten biggest clones make up about 25%. This sample also appeared in a second study, on T cells in Graves' hyperthyroidism and ophthalmopathy.

Sequencing used peripheral blood mononuclear cells (PBMCs), obtained at new diagnosis, from a patient treated with antithyroid drugs. The clonotype was recovered from a woman aged 18-29 years with Graves disease.

The DNA of the CDR3 is TGTGCCAGCAGCCAGTGGACAGGGCTGTCGGACAATGAGCAGTTCTTC. This encodes CASSQWTGLSDNEQFF. The chain joins TRBV3-1 to TRBJ2-1; 8 positions agree with TRBD1. The germline V gene encodes CDR1 LGHDT and CDR2 YNNKEL (reference sequence). This CDR3 comprises 16 residues. V shed 3 bases, J shed 5 bases, and the junction held 9 bases outside the gene matches.